This TCR beta chain appears in the sequencing data of a study of T cells in Graves' hyperthyroidism and ophthalmopathy. There are many counts of this clonotype. What it binds is unknown. Points from the study as a whole: Blood shared most expanded thyroid clonotypes above 0.001.

Criteria for exclusion of patients were uncontrolled infection, other autoimmune disease, pregnancy or lactation. Used for diagnoses were clinical symptoms, serum thyroxine and TRAb, thyroid ultrasound and orbital computed tomography. Cells are PBMCs isolated from more than 8.5 ml of fresh blood. V lost 4 bases and J lost 2, with 12 bases in between. Germline V gives CDR1 SGHDN, CDR2 FVKESK. The CDR3 has 14 amino acids. Amplification of TCR beta CDR3 regions used RNA as the template. The HTBI primer set served for first-round RT-PCR of the TCR CDR3. MiXCR, run by TCRdb on the multiplex PCR reads, gives a single entry per CDR3 protein. Here the sample spans about 96,000 distinct CDR3 sequences, around 50% being singletons.

Sample: blood. This receptor was obtained from a woman aged 40 to 50 with Graves' hyperthyroidism. This sequence joins TRBV14 and TRBJ2-7; D perhaps matches TRBD1 (5 bases). The CDR3: CASSPQGKPYEQYF. The CDR3 DNA reads as TGTGCCAGCAGCCCCCAGGGAAAACCCTACGAGCAGTACTTC.